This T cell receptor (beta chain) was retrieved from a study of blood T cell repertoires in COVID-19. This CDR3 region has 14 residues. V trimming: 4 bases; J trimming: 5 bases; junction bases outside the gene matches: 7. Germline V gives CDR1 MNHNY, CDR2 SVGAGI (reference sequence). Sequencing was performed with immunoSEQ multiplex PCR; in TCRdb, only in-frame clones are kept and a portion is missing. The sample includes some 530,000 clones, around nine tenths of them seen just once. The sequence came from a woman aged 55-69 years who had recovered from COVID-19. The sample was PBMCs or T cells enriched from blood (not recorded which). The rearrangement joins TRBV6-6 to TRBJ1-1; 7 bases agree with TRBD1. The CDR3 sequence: CASSFPGQTTEAFF. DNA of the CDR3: TGTGCCAGCAGTTTCCCGGGACAGACAACTGAAGCTTTCTTT.